The clone carrying this T cell receptor (beta chain) occurred once. Its antigen remains unknown. CD4+ T cells from unexposed donors were obtained before the COVID-19 pandemic (2011-2018). This entry is derived from a study of CD4 T cells in relation to SARS-CoV-2 and coronaviruses. Notes on the study in general: Crossreactive clones expanded significantly less to SARS-CoV-2 than monoreactive clones. This crossreactivity analysis covered spike protein alone, no other viral proteins.

Profiling relied on immunoSEQ multiplex PCR, and the TCRdb table lists in-frame clones only, not all of them. The sample contains 60,000 to 80,000 clones, over 80% of which appear only once. V lost 7 bases and J lost 7; bases outside the gene matches: 10. Germline V gene data show CDR1 as SNHLY and CDR2 as FYNNEI. The CDR3 length is 14 residues. V is TRBV2 and J is TRBJ2-7; 10 nucleotides line up with TRBD2. Input material: memory CD4+ T cells from PBMCs. This receptor was taken from a human donor in good health. The CDR3 coding sequence is TGTGCCAGCATGTGGCTAGCGGGAGCGGGGGAGCAGTACTTC. As protein: CASMWLAGAGEQYF.